Shown below are 13 T cell receptor beta chains from a single sample sequenced in a study of blood T cell repertoires in COVID-19. TCRdb's table, derived via immunoSEQ multiplex PCR, lists solely in-frame clones and lacks some. The table shows some 200,000 clones, with roughly 87% occurring only once. The sequenced sample consisted of peripheral blood. The receptors here all came from a man between 60 and 75 years old with active or convalescent COVID-19.

CDR3 loop: CASKGQGIGYGYTF. In DNA, the CDR3 is TGTGCCAGCAAGGGACAGGGTATTGGCTATGGCTACACCTTC. V gene TRBV2 combines with J gene TRBJ1-2, with 9 bases matching TRBD1. CDR3 length equals 14 residues. Germline CDR1 reads SNHLY; CDR2 reads FYNNEI. V was pared by 7 bases and J by 4 bases, with 7 bases of the junction left unmatched.

V gene TRBV2 combines with J gene TRBJ2-7; D may be TRBD1 (6 bases). The CDR3 covers 12 residues. V was pared by 6 bases and J by 2 bases, with 8 bases between. The V gene's germline CDR1 is SNHLY and CDR2 FYNNEI. This CDR3 reads CASRRGTYEQYF. The CDR3 region has the DNA TGTGCCAGCAGGAGGGGGACCTACGAGCAGTACTTC.

The chain carries TRBV19 and TRBJ1-5; 7 bases align to TRBD1. The CDR3 totals 13 residues. CDR1 and CDR2 (germline): LNHDA, SQIVND (reference sequence). V lost 6 bases and J lost 6; bases outside the gene matches: 5. CDR3 DNA sequence: TGTGCCAGTAGCACAGGGGCGGGTCAGCCCCAGCATTTT. This sequence encodes CASSTGAGQPQHF.

The gene calls are TRBV15 and TRBJ2-3, with D unresolved. This CDR3 spans 18 amino acids. Germline loops: CDR1 LNHNV, CDR2 YYDKDF (reference sequence). Trimming left V 0 bases short and J 1 base short, with 17 bases between. The CDR3 protein is CATSRDLDDWVGTDTQYF. CDR3 sequence (DNA): TGTGCCACCAGCAGAGATCTCGACGACTGGGTCGGCACAGATACGCAGTATTTT.

The rearrangement links TRBV5-1 to TRBJ2-5; 8 nucleotides match TRBD2. The germline gives CDR1 SGHRS, CDR2 YFSETQ. V trimming: 4 bases; J trimming: 1 base; junction bases outside the gene matches: 9. This CDR3 is built from 16 residues. The CDR3 here is CASSTTAGGRQETQYF. CDR3 nucleotide sequence: TGCGCCAGCAGCACCACCGCGGGGGGCCGCCAAGAGACCCAGTACTTC.

This chain connects TRBV3-1 (or the pseudogene TRBV3-2) to TRBJ2-1; perhaps TRBD2 as D (7 bases). The V end lost 1 base, the J end lost 5 bases, and 12 bases lay between the germline ends. CDR3 length equals 15 residues. Germline V CDR1 and CDR2: LGHDT, YNNKEL (reference sequence). The CDR3 DNA sequence: TGTGCCAGCAGCCAAGGAGGGGGGGGCCACAATGAGCAGTTCTTC. Encoded protein: CASSQGGGGHNEQFF.

This chain uses TRBV5-6 with TRBJ2-5; D is possibly TRBD1 (6 bases). The CDR3 runs to 17 residues. Germline V CDR1 and CDR2: SGHDT, YYEEEE. V was cut by 5 bases and J by 5 bases, with 25 bases left in between. CDR3 region: CASSWRHGGQLPETQYF. The CDR3 DNA is TGTGCCAGCAGTTGGAGGCATGGGGGACAACTCCCGGAGACCCAGTACTTC.

The chain uses TRBV5-1 and TRBJ2-3; TRBD1 aligns across 7 bases. The CDR3 sequence is 16 residues long. The junction had 6 bases not matched to a gene; V was cut back by 2 bases and J by 0 bases. The germline V gene has CDR1 SGHRS and CDR2 YFSETQ. The chain's CDR3 is CASSFRDRDSTDTQYF. The CDR3 nucleotides are TGCGCCAGCAGCTTCCGGGACAGAGATAGCACAGATACGCAGTATTTT.

V and J are TRBV9 and TRBJ2-3; 8 bases fit TRBD2. This CDR3 region has 14 residues. Germline trimming cut 0 bases from V and 5 bases from J; bases unmatched to any gene: 2. CDR1 and CDR2 from the germline V gene are SGDLS and YYNGEE. As DNA, the CDR3 is TGTGCCAGCAGCGTAGGGGGACTAGAAGATACGCAGTATTTT. Protein product: CASSVGGLEDTQYF.

The gene calls are TRBV13 and TRBJ2-5; 8 bases agree with TRBD1. Trimming removed 5 bases from V and 5 bases from J; junction bases left unmatched: 7. Germline V lookup: CDR1 PRHDT, CDR2 FYEKMQ (reference sequence). The CDR3 has 14 residues. In DNA form, the CDR3 reads TGTGCCAGCAGCAGACAACGACAGGGGGAGACCCAGTACTTC. Protein: CASSRQRQGETQYF.

V usage is TRBV11-2 and J usage is TRBJ1-2; no definite D call. Germline CDR1 and CDR2: SGHAT and FQNNGV. V lost 5 bases and J lost 6, with 16 bases in between. The CDR3 has 14 amino acids. DNA for the CDR3: TGTGCCAGCAGCCCGAGTGCAGGATATCATGGCTACACCTTC. It yields the protein CASSPSAGYHGYTF. The full variable domain, with the rest looked up from reference TRBV11-2 and TRBJ1-2, is EAGVAQSPRYKIIEKRQSVAFWCNPISGHATLYWYQQILGQGPKLLIQFQNNGVVDDSQLPKDRFSAERLKGVDSTLKIQPAKLEDSAVYLCASSPSAGYHGYTFGSGTRLTVV.

The chain is built from TRBV24-1 and TRBJ2-1, with 10 bases lining up with TRBD1. This CDR3 has 15 residues. Trimming took 4 bases from V and 8 from J; bases not matched to a gene: 7. Germline-derived CDR1 and CDR2 are KGHDR and SFDVKD. CDR3 sequence (DNA): TGTGCCACCAGTGACCCCGGACAGGGGGTCGATGAGCAGTTCTTC. The encoded protein is CATSDPGQGVDEQFF.

Comment on this clone: This sample also contains other DNA sequences that code for the same CDR3. The chain is built from TRBV5-1 and TRBJ1-4; 7 bases are shared with TRBD1. Per germline, CDR1 SGHRS and CDR2 YFSETQ. This CDR3 contains 15 residues. Trimming cost V 4 bases and J 4 bases; bases outside gene matches: 7. The CDR3, as DNA: TGCGCCAGCAGCCCGGAGGGACAGCTTAATGAAAAACTGTTTTTT. This codes for CASSPEGQLNEKLFF.